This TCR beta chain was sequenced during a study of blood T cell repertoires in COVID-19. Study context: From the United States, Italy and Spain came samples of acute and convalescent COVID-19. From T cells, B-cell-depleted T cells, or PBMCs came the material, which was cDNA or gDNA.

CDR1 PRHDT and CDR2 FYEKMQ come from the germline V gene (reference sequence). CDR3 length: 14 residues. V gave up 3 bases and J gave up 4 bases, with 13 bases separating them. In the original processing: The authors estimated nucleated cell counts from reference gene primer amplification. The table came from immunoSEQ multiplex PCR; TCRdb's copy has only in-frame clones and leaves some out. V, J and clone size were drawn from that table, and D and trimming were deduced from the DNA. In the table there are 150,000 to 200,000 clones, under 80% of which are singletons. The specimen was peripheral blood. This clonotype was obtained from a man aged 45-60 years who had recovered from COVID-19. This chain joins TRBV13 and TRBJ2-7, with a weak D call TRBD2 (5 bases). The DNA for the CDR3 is TGTGCCAGCAGCTTCGGGATTAGTGGGTACGAGCAGTACTTC. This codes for CASSFGISGYEQYF. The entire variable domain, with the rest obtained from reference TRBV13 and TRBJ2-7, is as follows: AAGVIQSPRHLIKEKRETATLKCYPIPRHDTVYWYQQGPGQDPQFLISFYEKMQSDKGSIPDRFSAQQFSDYHSELNMSSLELGDSALYFCASSFGISGYEQYFGPGTRLTVT.